This entry lists 30 T cell receptor beta chains sequenced from one sample in a study of immune characterization of retroperitoneal liposarcoma. TCRdb re-analysed the PCR reads in MiXCR, keeping a single row per CDR3 protein. The table has 9,000 to 13,000 distinct CDR3 sequences, 27% seen once. Sequences were obtained from tumor tissue. Receptors were obtained from a male donor with retroperitoneal liposarcoma.

This clonotype was seen a handful of times. The chain employs TRBV4-1 and TRBJ1-2; D is ambiguous. Germline V gives CDR1 MGHRA, CDR2 YSYEKL. V dropped 0 bases and J dropped 5 bases, with 13 bases sitting between them. This CDR3 has 15 residues. CDR3 in DNA: TGCGCCAGCAGCCAAGATCCCGGAGGATCGTATGGCTACACCTTC. Translated, it gives CASSQDPGGSYGYTF.

The chain uses TRBV6-6 and TRBJ2-5; TRBD2 might be the D (6 bases). Germline V gene data show CDR1 as MNHNY and CDR2 as SVGAGI (reference sequence). V shed 0 bases and J shed 4 bases, with 18 bases lying between them. The CDR3 contains 17 residues. The CDR3 region is CASSYSSIREQGETQYF. CDR3 sequence (DNA): TGTGCCAGCAGTTACTCGAGTATCCGGGAGCAGGGAGAGACCCAGTACTTC.

This clonotype was seen a handful of times. V usage is TRBV11-3 and J usage is TRBJ2-1; 8 bases align to TRBD2. CDR1 is SGHNT and CDR2 is YENEEA in the germline V gene. Trimming cost V 5 bases and J 10 bases; bases outside gene matches: 10. The CDR3 is 14 residues long. The CDR3 nucleotides read TGTGCCAGCAGCATTCCGGGAGGGAACTACGAGCAGTTCTTC. Translated: CASSIPGGNYEQFF.

The V gene is TRBV6-1, the J gene TRBJ1-5; D gene uncertain. Trimming removed 3 bases at V and 4 bases at J, with 10 bases between. The germline gives CDR1 MNHNS, CDR2 SASEGT. The CDR3 covers 14 residues. The CDR3 nucleotides are TGTGCCAGCAGTGATATTAGGGCTAATCAGCCCCAGCATTTT. Translating gives CASSDIRANQPQHF.

This clonotype was counted a few times. The DNA of the CDR3 is TGTGCCAGCAGTCCAGGGAGGAACACTGAAGCTTTCTTT. Encoded protein: CASSPGRNTEAFF. The chain couples TRBV25-1 to TRBJ1-1; D might be TRBD1 (5 bases). The CDR3 has 13 amino acids. Germline V CDR1 and CDR2: MGHDK, SYGVNS. Trimming took 5 bases from V and 1 from J, leaving 8 bases between them. Looking up the rest from reference TRBV25-1 and TRBJ1-1 gives the full variable domain: EADIYQTPRYLVIGTGKKITLECSQTMGHDKMYWYQQDPGMELHLIHYSYGVNSTEKGDLSSESTVSRIRTEHFPLTLESARPSHTSQYLCASSPGRNTEAFFGQGTRLTVV.

The chain couples TRBV7-2 to TRBJ2-5; D gene unclear. V was shortened by 0 bases and J by 4 bases, with 3 bases between the two germline ends. Germline V gene data show CDR1 as SGHTA and CDR2 as FQGNSA. The CDR3 runs 12 residues. The CDR3, as DNA: TGTGCCAGCAGCTTAGCCCCAGAGACCCAGTACTTC. Its translation: CASSLAPETQYF.

This clonotype was counted between two and nine times. CDR3 residues: CASSPPGELFF. In nucleotides, the CDR3 is TGTGCCAGCAGCCCTCCAGGGGAGCTGTTTTTT. The rearrangement links TRBV7-6 to TRBJ2-2; D uncertain. CDR3 length equals 11 residues. The ends were cut back, 5 bases at V and 8 bases at J, with 6 bases in the middle. The germline V gene encodes CDR1 SGHVS and CDR2 FNYEAQ.

The CDR3 spells CASSLVASGYNEQYF. The CDR3 DNA reads as TGTGCCAGCAGCTTAGTAGCTAGCGGGTACAATGAGCAGTACTTC. The V gene is TRBV11-2, the J gene TRBJ2-5, with 8 bases matching TRBD2. V lost 1 base to trimming and J lost 11 bases; unmatched junction nucleotides: 12. The CDR3 has 15 amino acids. Germline V gene data show CDR1 as SGHAT and CDR2 as FQNNGV.

This clonotype has a single count. The V and J genes are TRBV6-1 and TRBJ2-1; no clear D. There are 10 residues in the CDR3. The germline V gene has CDR1 MNHNS and CDR2 SASEGT. V was cut by 8 bases and J by 1 base, with 0 bases left in between. The CDR3 DNA sequence: TGTGCCAGCTCCTACAATGAGCAGTTCTTC. This translates into CASSYNEQFF.

This clonotype is medium-sized. The chain is built from TRBV7-2 and TRBJ2-1; TRBD1 matches at 8 bases. Unmatched junction bases numbered 13, after V lost 2 bases and J lost 13 bases. This CDR3 comprises 15 residues. CDR1 is SGHTA and CDR2 is FQGNSA in the germline V gene. The CDR3 here is CASSLRTGNQETQFF. The CDR3 DNA is TGTGCCAGCAGCTTAAGGACAGGGAATCAAGAGACCCAGTTCTTC.

The V call is TRBV6-8, the J call TRBJ2-5; D gene unclear. The end of the DNA is better explained by TRBJ2-1, so the J call may be wrong. This CDR3 comprises 13 residues. Germline CDR1 reads MNHGY; CDR2 reads SAAAGT. CDR3 nucleotide sequence: TGTGCCAGCAGTTACAGGCCGAACAATGAGCAGTTCTTC. It translates to CASSYRPNNEQFF.

This clonotype rates as medium-sized. The chain recombines TRBV6-1 with TRBJ2-3; 8 bases are shared with TRBD2. Losses at the gene ends were 8 bases for V and 0 bases for J; bases not matched to a gene: 10. The germline CDR1 and CDR2 sequences are MNHNS and SASEGT. The CDR3 is 16 residues long. CDR3 coding DNA: TGTGCCAGCCTCCCTTCGGGGGGGGTAAGCACAGATACGCAGTATTTT. It encodes CASLPSGGVSTDTQYF.

The gene calls are TRBV7-2 and TRBJ1-1; a possible D gene is TRBD1 (5 bases). V gave up 3 bases and J gave up 8 bases, with 13 bases separating them. CDR1 is SGHTA, CDR2 FQGNSA, per germline. This CDR3 comprises 13 residues. CDR3 sequence: CASSLNQGTEAFF. The CDR3 DNA is TGTGCCAGCAGCTTGAATCAGGGAACCGAAGCTTTCTTT. Full variable domain (outside the CDR3, taken from reference TRBV7-2 and TRBJ1-1): GAGVSQSPSNKVTEKGKDVELRCDPISGHTALYWYRQSLGQGLEFLIYFQGNSAPDKSGLPSDRFSAERTGGSVSTLTIQRTQQEDSAVYLCASSLNQGTEAFFGQGTRLTVV.

The chain carries TRBV27 and TRBJ2-1; 8 positions agree with TRBD2. The germline gives CDR1 MNHEY, CDR2 SMNVEV (reference sequence). The length of the CDR3 is 14 residues. The J segment lost 8 bases and the V segment lost 6 bases, leaving 9 bases of the junction unmatched. DNA for the CDR3: TGTGCCAGCAGCTCCGGGGGGGTCTGGGATGAGCAGTTCTTC. This gives the protein CASSSGGVWDEQFF.

This clonotype showed up just once. The chain couples TRBV10-1 to TRBJ2-1, with D possibly being TRBD1 (6 bases). Germline loops: CDR1 WNHNN, CDR2 SYGVQD (reference sequence). This CDR3 is built from 12 residues. V lost 3 bases and J 8 bases, leaving 8 bases between the germline ends. The CDR3 is CASSDRGHEQFF. The CDR3 coding sequence is TGCGCCAGCAGTGACAGGGGCCATGAGCAGTTCTTC.

This sequence joins TRBV5-6 and TRBJ2-1; D is uncertain. The CDR3 runs to 13 residues. Trimming left V 0 bases short and J 10 bases short, with 11 bases between. Germline-derived CDR1 and CDR2 are SGHDT and YYEEEE. The CDR3 region is CASSLGSPYEQFF. Here the CDR3 DNA reads TGTGCCAGCAGCTTGGGGTCCCCCTACGAGCAGTTCTTC.

The chain employs TRBV6-5 and TRBJ2-3, with 13 bases lining up with TRBD2. This CDR3 region has 18 residues. The V gene end was trimmed by 6 bases and the J gene end by 0 bases; junction bases not matched to a gene: 9. The V gene's germline CDR1 is MNHEY and CDR2 SVGAGI. CDR3 nucleotides: TGTGCCAGCAGACCTGGACTAGCGGGGGCCCTTAGCACAGATACGCAGTATTTT. Its translation: CASRPGLAGALSTDTQYF.

In regard to this clonotype: One junction end disagrees with the germline gene, perhaps due to a read error. V usage is TRBV6-1 and J usage is TRBJ2-1; maybe TRBD1 (6 bases). The J call is in doubt because the DNA end fits TRBJ2-7 better. Looked up from germline, CDR1 is MNHNS and CDR2 is SASEGT. The CDR3 loop spans 14 amino acids. The CDR3 is CASSQAPDSYEQYF. Written as DNA, the CDR3 is TGTGCCAGCAGTCAAGCCCCGGACAGCTACGAGCAGTACTTC.

In regard to this clonotype: A read error may account for a junction end that differs from germline. The chain has TRBV7-2 and TRBJ2-7, with D uncertain. There are 11 residues in the CDR3. The germline V gene encodes CDR1 SGHTA and CDR2 FQGNSA. CDR3 bases: TGTGCCAGCAGCAACTACGACGAGCAGCACTTT. Protein product: CASSNYDEQHF.

This clonotype is termed medium-sized. The V and J genes are TRBV11-3 and TRBJ2-3, with TRBD2 identical over 8 bases. The CDR3 has 19 residues. CDR1 and CDR2 from the germline V gene are SGHNT and YENEEA. V gave up 1 base and J gave up 4 bases; unmatched junction bases: 16. CDR3 loop: CASSLVDVAGGRSADTQYF. Written as DNA, the CDR3 is TGTGCCAGCAGCTTAGTAGACGTGGCGGGAGGTCGGAGTGCAGATACGCAGTATTTT.

The rearrangement joins TRBV5-3 to TRBJ2-6, with 8 bases that match TRBD1. TRBV5-3 is known as an ORF, though its function is uncertain. Losses at the gene ends were 8 bases for V and 0 bases for J; bases not matched to a gene: 13. This CDR3 spans 18 amino acids. The CDR3 bases are TGTGCCAGCAGCCCCGGGACAGGTTTAAACTCTGGGGCCAACGTCCTGACTTTC. It yields the protein CASSPGTGLNSGANVLTF.

This clonotype was recorded many times. This chain connects TRBV6-1 to TRBJ2-1, with no clear D. The CDR3 has 15 residues. V lost 5 bases and J 7 bases, leaving 18 bases between the germline ends. Germline V gives CDR1 MNHNS, CDR2 SASEGT. CDR3 residues: CASSWGTKARNEQFF. The CDR3 DNA reads as TGTGCCAGCAGTTGGGGAACCAAGGCTAGGAATGAGCAGTTCTTC.

This clonotype was seen repeatedly, ten times or more. The CDR3 spells CASSLGQGIQETQFF. The CDR3 DNA reads as TGTGCCAGCAGTTTAGGACAGGGGATTCAAGAGACCCAGTTCTTC. This rearrangement joins TRBV12-3 or TRBV12-4 to TRBJ2-1; 8 bases fit TRBD1. The CDR3 has 15 residues. After removal of 1 base from V and 13 bases from J, the junction contained 12 bases not matched to a gene.

J is TRBJ1-3 and V is TRBV10-2; no clear D gene. Germline V gene lookup returns CDR1 WSHSY and CDR2 SAAADI. The CDR3 has 12 amino acids. V was cut by 8 bases and J by 3 bases, with 8 bases left in between. In DNA form, the CDR3 reads TGCGCCAGCGGTGGCTATGGAAACACCATATATTTT. This gives the protein CASGGYGNTIYF.

The chain employs TRBV7-8 and TRBJ1-4; D is ambiguous. There are 11 residues in the CDR3. Germline CDR1 reads SGHVS; CDR2 reads FQNEAQ. The V gene lost 3 bases and the J gene lost 9 bases, with 5 bases spanning the gap. The CDR3: CASSLTKKLFF. The CDR3 DNA is TGTGCCAGCAGCTTGACTAAAAAACTGTTTTTT.

This clonotype was detected many times. CDR3 amino acids: CASSQIGTAQETQYF. The CDR3 region has the DNA TGTGCCAGCAGCCAAATCGGGACAGCGCAAGAGACCCAGTACTTC. This chain joins TRBV7-8 and TRBJ2-5; TRBD1 agrees at 7 bases. Germline CDR1 reads SGHVS; CDR2 reads FQNEAQ. The CDR3 loop spans 15 amino acids. The V and J ends lost 5 bases and 2 bases, in that order; junction bases with no gene match: 8.

The rearrangement joins TRBV6-5 to TRBJ1-2; tentatively, D is TRBD1 (5 bases). Trimming removed 2 bases at V and 7 bases at J, with 20 bases between. Germline V lookup: CDR1 MNHEY, CDR2 SVGAGI. The CDR3 runs to 16 residues. The CDR3 coding sequence is TGTGCCAGCAGTTACGGGGATGTCGGGGCCCCAACTGGCTACACCTTC. Amino acids: CASSYGDVGAPTGYTF.

The chain combines TRBV6-2 or TRBV6-3 with TRBJ2-5; 10 bases line up with TRBD2. V gave up 4 bases and J gave up 11 bases; unmatched junction bases: 13. Per germline, CDR1 MNHEY and CDR2 SVGEGT. The CDR3 covers 15 residues. The CDR3 region is CASSFGLAAGDEQYF. The CDR3 DNA reads TGTGCCAGCAGTTTTGGACTAGCGGCAGGAGATGAGCAGTACTTC.

This clonotype came up many times. This chain uses TRBV6-6 with TRBJ2-5; 11 bases align to TRBD1. V was pared by 0 bases and J by 5 bases, with 2 bases of the junction left unmatched. This CDR3 contains 15 residues. Per germline, CDR1 MNHNY and CDR2 SVGAGI (reference sequence). In DNA form, the CDR3 reads TGTGCCAGCAGTTACTCGGGGACAGGGGGGGAGACCCAGTACTTC. Its translation is CASSYSGTGGETQYF.

This clonotype turned up a few times. The chain couples TRBV7-6 to TRBJ1-1; TRBD1 might be the D (5 bases). Germline V gene sequence: CDR1 SGHVS, CDR2 FNYEAQ. This CDR3 is built from 15 residues. The V end was cut by 1 base, the J end by 5 bases, with 14 bases between. CDR3 DNA: TGTGCCAGCAGCTTAGTGGGGGACTCGGATACTGAAGCTTTCTTT. Translating it yields CASSLVGDSDTEAFF.